This T cell receptor (beta chain) originates from a study of T cell repertoires in cytomegalovirus infection (dated by TCRdb to between 2018 and 2020). As for the study more broadly: The HLA type of each donor mattered for the analysis, because public TCR beta signatures pointed to carriage of CMV infection along with the matching HLA type. Overall study outcomes, separate from this receptor: Carriers of CMV infection plus the relevant HLA type were discriminated by the cumulative frequency of public TCR beta family members in the study cohort and in an independent approximately 350-donor cohort. The ex vivo response was dominated by HLA-C-restricted CMV-specific TCR beta clonotypes, which also provided the single most frequent clonotype in two of eight donors.

A word on this clonotype: The antigen it recognizes is unknown. Base qualities are not at hand, and no much larger clone is one base apart.

These reads were obtained on an Illumina HiSeq 1500. Starting from the raw public reads, TCRdb applied fastp trimming at Q25, assembled clones with MiXCR and retained in-frame beta chains. Rows are unified per CDR3 protein, each entry keeping the most common DNA and genes. This sample is represented by some 300,000 distinct CDR3 sequences; roughly 13% of them were singletons. Of the sample, around 9% is held by the ten largest clones. This clonotype originated in a human donor in good health (CMV status not recorded). Some clones in this sample may be carry-over from other donors' samples. What was sequenced was PBMCs.

The DNA sequence is as follows: TGTGCCAGCAGCCCCGCCCTGGGACTTTCCTCCTACGAGCAGTACTTC. This sequence encodes CASSPALGLSSYEQYF. The chain uses TRBV7-9 and TRBJ2-7; possibly the D gene is TRBD2, per 6 matching bases. V and J are truncated by 5 bases and 0 bases respectively, leaving an intervening sequence of 17 bases. The CDR1 and CDR2 encoded by the germline V gene (reference sequence) are SEHNR and FQNEAQ. The CDR3 starts with the cysteine, ends with the phenylalanine, and has 16 residues. Only the CDR3 part of the read is kept: 48 bases, read in frame from the first base.